Listed below are T cell receptor beta chains from one sample, sequenced in a study of blood T cell repertoires in COVID-19. Method: immunoSEQ multiplex PCR; TCRdb's copy keeps in-frame clones and lacks some. The sample lists some 28,000 clones; less than 90% were seen once. Material for sequencing was peripheral blood. The receptors shown here come from a human donor in a cohort sampled during active COVID-19. Each CDR3 is given with its conserved first and last residue. D genes are given only for firm matches. Size values are once, few and many counts, or a class for expanded clones, and some rows have none.

j_call clone_size d_call v_call cdr3_length cdr3_aa cdr3_nt
TRBJ2-1 . TRBD2 TRBV5-6 15 CASSPGGGNPNEQFF TGTGCCAGCAGCCCCGGCGGGGGAAACCCCAATGAGCAGTTCTTC
TRBJ1-5 . TRBD1 TRBV10-1 15 CASSYGQGRDQPQHF TGCGCCAGCAGTTACGGACAGGGGCGGGATCAGCCCCAGCATTTT
TRBJ2-7 once TRBD2 TRBV5-1 16 CASSPLVAGAAYEQYF TGCGCCAGCAGCCCCCTGGTAGCGGGGGCCGCCTACGAGCAGTACTTC
TRBJ2-1 . TRBD2 TRBV6-2/TRBV6-3 15 CASSYGGGSNNEQFF TGTGCCAGCAGTTACGGGGGAGGGTCTAACAATGAGCAGTTCTTC
TRBJ1-5 . TRBD1 TRBV7-6 15 CASSPGTGGNQPQHF TGTGCCAGCAGCCCTGGGACAGGGGGAAATCAGCCCCAGCATTTT
TRBJ1-5 . . TRBV2 14 CASSDRGSNQPQHF TGTGCCAGCAGTGATCGGGGTAGCAATCAGCCCCAGCATTTT
TRBJ1-1 . TRBD1 TRBV11-2 13 CASSDWTGSDAFF TGTGCCAGCAGCGACTGGACAGGGAGTGACGCTTTCTTT
TRBJ1-1 once . TRBV4-1 14 CASSPILRQPEAFF TGCGCCAGCAGCCCAATCCTCCGACAGCCTGAAGCTTTCTTT
TRBJ1-2 once . TRBV4-1 16 CASSQDLGAPVGGYTF TGCGCCAGCAGCCAAGATCTGGGGGCCCCGGTCGGTGGCTACACCTTC
TRBJ1-1 . . TRBV18 16 CASSPSARTANTEAFF TGTGCCAGCTCACCCTCGGCGAGGACAGCAAACACTGAAGCTTTCTTT
TRBJ1-6 . . TRBV30 14 CAWSPGQINSPLHF TGTGCCTGGAGTCCCGGACAGATTAATTCACCCCTCCACTTT
TRBJ2-4 . TRBD1 TRBV7-2 15 CASSQGQGPQNIQYF TGTGCCAGCAGCCAGGGACAGGGACCCCAAAACATTCAGTACTTC
TRBJ2-7 few . TRBV4-3 13 CASSQDRLYEQYF TGCGCCAGCAGCCAAGACAGACTCTACGAGCAGTACTTC
TRBJ2-5 . TRBD2 TRBV7-2 16 CASSLKATSGGETQYF TGTGCCAGCAGCTTAAAGGCGACTAGCGGGGGAGAGACCCAGTACTTC
TRBJ1-1 . TRBD1 TRBV15 15 CATSFPGGKNTEAFF TGTGCCACCAGCTTCCCAGGGGGCAAGAACACTGAAGCTTTCTTT
TRBJ2-7 few TRBD2 TRBV7-9 15 CASSPLAGNTYEQYF TGTGCCAGCAGCCCACTAGCGGGTAATACCTACGAGCAGTACTTC
TRBJ1-2 . TRBD1 TRBV5-6 12 CASSSQGYGYTF TGTGCCAGCAGCTCACAGGGGTATGGCTACACCTTC
TRBJ1-1 . . TRBV12-3/TRBV12-4 13 CASSPRQQAEAFF TGTGCCAGCAGTCCACGACAGCAAGCTGAAGCTTTCTTT
TRBJ2-7 . TRBD1 TRBV9 15 CASSVGTVVTYEQYF TGTGCCAGCAGCGTCGGGACAGTTGTTACCTACGAGCAGTACTTC
TRBJ1-2 . . TRBV5-1 16 CASSLEAGFFSYGYTF TGCGCCAGCAGCTTGGAGGCAGGGTTTTTTAGCTATGGCTACACCTTC
TRBJ2-7 . . TRBV21-1 15 CASRSGTGGCCEQYF TGTGCCAGCAGATCAGGGACAGGGGGCTGCTGCGAGCAGTACTTC
TRBJ2-7 once TRBD1 TRBV27 15 CASSPGQGRVYEQYF TGTGCCAGCAGTCCCGGACAGGGAAGGGTCTACGAGCAGTACTTC
TRBJ1-6 . . TRBV30 15 CAWTVAFSYNSPLHF TGTGCCTGGACTGTTGCGTTCTCCTATAATTCACCCCTCCACTTT
TRBJ2-5 once . TRBV7-8 16 CASSSAESTGQETQYF TGTGCCAGCAGCTCAGCCGAGTCGACAGGCCAAGAGACCCAGTACTTC
TRBJ2-2 . TRBD1 TRBV28 18 CASSPSHPGQGARGELFF TGTGCCAGCAGTCCCTCCCACCCGGGACAGGGGGCGCGCGGGGAGCTGTTTTTT
TRBJ1-2 . . TRBV7-9 15 CASRPAGAAAYGYTF TGTGCCAGCAGACCTGCTGGGGCAGCCGCCTATGGCTACACCTTC
TRBJ1-3 . TRBD1 TRBV28 15 CASSTQGGLGNTIYF TGTGCCAGCAGTACACAGGGGGGCCTTGGAAACACCATATATTTT
TRBJ1-6 . . TRBV6-5 15 CASNEGQGPPSPLHF TGTGCCAGCAACGAAGGCCAGGGTCCCCCATCACCCCTCCACTTT
TRBJ1-4 . . TRBV19 15 CASRPPRRPSEKLFF TGTGCCAGTAGGCCACCGCGTCGCCCGAGTGAAAAACTGTTTTTT
TRBJ2-2 . TRBD1 TRBV18 14 CASSPGQETGELFF TGTGCCAGCTCCCCGGGACAGGAGACCGGGGAGCTGTTTTTT
TRBJ1-4 . TRBD1 TRBV18 17 CASSPPQGVATNEKLFF TGTGCCAGCTCACCACCACAGGGGGTGGCAACTAATGAAAAACTGTTTTTT
TRBJ2-2 few . TRBV9 13 CASSVAPVGELFF TGTGCCAGCAGCGTAGCCCCCGTCGGGGAGCTGTTTTTT